A single sample gave rise to the 17 T cell receptor beta chains below, sequenced in a study of cytomegalovirus exposure and HLA in healthy donors. PCR involved 60 Vbeta and 13 Jbeta primers. The data were produced by immunoSEQ multiplex PCR, yet TCRdb's version contains in-frame clones alone and is incomplete. Among some 87,000 clones, less than 65% were seen once, and the ten largest hold around 5.5%. The sequencing sample was made of PBMCs. These receptors were collected from a young woman in good health and CMV-seropositive.

The chain is built from TRBV6-5 and TRBJ1-5; 7 bases agree with TRBD1. The CDR3 is 14 amino acids. Looked up from germline, CDR1 is MNHEY and CDR2 is SVGAGI. Trimming cost V 4 bases and J 6 bases; bases outside gene matches: 6. The CDR3 protein is CASSFDRAGQPQHF. The CDR3 nucleotides read TGTGCCAGCAGTTTTGACAGGGCAGGTCAGCCCCAGCATTTT.

The gene calls are TRBV19 and TRBJ1-4; 9 bases map to TRBD1. Per germline, CDR1 LNHDA and CDR2 SQIVND (reference sequence). The CDR3 is 17 residues long. V trimming: 4 bases; J trimming: 1 base; junction bases outside the gene matches: 7. The CDR3 DNA sequence: TGTGCCAGTAGTACTCACAGGGGGCGGGGAACTAATGAAAAACTGTTTTTT. The encoded protein is CASSTHRGRGTNEKLFF.

The rearrangement joins TRBV19 to TRBJ2-7; TRBD2 is a possible D gene (7 bases). Germline V gene sequence: CDR1 LNHDA, CDR2 SQIVND (reference sequence). The ends were cut back, 5 bases at V and 6 bases at J, with 20 bases in the middle. CDR3 length: 15 residues. CDR3 loop: CASSGGSGARGEQYF. The CDR3 nucleotides are TGTGCCAGTAGTGGGGGCAGCGGGGCAAGAGGCGAGCAGTACTTC. The whole variable domain, remainder taken from reference TRBV19 and TRBJ2-7, is DGGITQSPKYLFRKEGQNVTLSCEQNLNHDAMYWYRQDPGQGLRLIYYSQIVNDFQKGDIAEGYSVSREKKESFPLTVTSAQKNPTAFYLCASSGGSGARGEQYFGPGTRLTVT.

V usage is TRBV7-9 and J usage is TRBJ1-5; D gene ambiguous. Per the germline V gene, CDR1 is SEHNR and CDR2 is FQNEAQ (reference sequence). Deletions cut 1 base from V and 0 bases from J, with 7 bases between. This CDR3 contains 15 residues. The CDR3 spells CASSLGGYSNQPQHF. As DNA, the CDR3 is TGTGCCAGCAGCTTAGGCGGTTATAGCAATCAGCCCCAGCATTTT.

The J gene is TRBJ1-6, the V gene TRBV7-3; D uncertain. Trimming cost V 5 bases and J 14 bases, with 13 bases left between them. CDR1 and CDR2 from the germline V gene are SGHTA and FQGTGA. The CDR3 covers 12 residues. The CDR3 loop reads CASSLTAGALHF. The DNA of the CDR3 is TGTGCCAGCAGCCTGACTGCCGGGGCCCTCCACTTT.

The rearrangement joins TRBV5-5 to TRBJ2-1, with D uncertain. Germline V gene sequence: CDR1 SGHKS, CDR2 YYEKEE (reference sequence). V was trimmed by 3 bases and J by 7 bases, leaving 14 bases between them. The length of the CDR3 is 14 residues. The CDR3 DNA reads as TGTGCCAGCAGCTCAATCTCAGGTACAAATGAGCAGTTCTTC. Encoded protein: CASSSISGTNEQFF.

V and J are TRBV4-1 and TRBJ1-6, with D perhaps TRBD1 (5 bases). Trimming left V 2 bases short and J 8 bases short, with 16 bases between. Germline CDR1 MGHRA, CDR2 YSYEKL. CDR3 length equals 16 residues. The DNA for the CDR3 is TGCGCCAGCAGCCAAATCTATACAGGACGAGATTCACCCCTCCACTTT. Protein: CASSQIYTGRDSPLHF.

This clone qualifies as medium-sized. The chain links TRBV19 to TRBJ1-5; possibly TRBD1 for D (6 bases). This CDR3 has 15 residues. Trimming stripped 5 bases from V and 4 bases from J, with 15 bases between. Germline CDR1 LNHDA, CDR2 SQIVND (reference sequence). The CDR3 bases are TGTGCCAGTAGTGGGCAGGGGTCCCCTAATCAGCCCCAGCATTTT. It encodes CASSGQGSPNQPQHF.

The chain uses TRBV28 and TRBJ2-7, with D possibly TRBD1 on 6 matching bases. There are 16 residues in the CDR3. V lost 6 bases to trimming and J lost 0 bases, with 18 bases between them. The germline CDR1 and CDR2 sequences are MDHEN and SYDVKM. The DNA for the CDR3 is TGTGCCAGCAGCCCTACCGTTAAGGGGGACTCCTACGAGCAGTACTTC. As protein: CASSPTVKGDSYEQYF. The full variable domain, in which reference TRBV28 and TRBJ2-7 provide the parts outside the CDR3, is DVKVTQSSRYLVKRTGEKVFLECVQDMDHENMFWYRQDPGLGLRLIYFSYDVKMKEKGDIPEGYSVSREKKERFSLILESASTNQTSMYLCASSPTVKGDSYEQYFGPGTRLTVT.

This clone was seen a few times. The J gene is TRBJ2-2, the V gene TRBV5-1; D might be TRBD2 (5 bases). CDR3 length: 17 amino acids. V was pared by 4 bases and J by 4 bases, with 20 bases between. The germline V gene has CDR1 SGHRS and CDR2 YFSETQ. In nucleotides, the CDR3 is TGCGCCAGCAGCCCCAACGACGCCGCCCGGGGCACCGGGGAGCTGTTTTTT. Residues: CASSPNDAARGTGELFF.

J is TRBJ1-1 and V is TRBV18, with D unresolved. V was shortened by 4 bases and J by 7 bases, with 13 bases between the two germline ends. Looked up from germline, CDR1 is KGHSH and CDR2 is LQKENI. The CDR3 loop spans 13 amino acids. CDR3 residues: CASSLHVGDEAFF. In nucleotides, the CDR3 is TGTGCCAGCTCACTCCACGTCGGGGATGAAGCTTTCTTT.

This clone was seen a handful of times. The chain links TRBV30 to TRBJ1-4, with 8 bases identical to TRBD1. V was clipped by 4 bases and J by 5 bases; unmatched bases: 3. Germline V gene data show CDR1 as GTSNPN and CDR2 as SVGIG (reference sequence). The CDR3 is 13 amino acids. Here the CDR3 reads CAWNTGGNEKLFF. DNA for the CDR3: TGTGCCTGGAACACAGGGGGGAATGAAAAACTGTTTTTT.

This chain uses TRBV28 with TRBJ2-7; 10 bases line up with TRBD2. V shed 6 bases and J 9 bases; nucleotides not matched to a gene: 5. Germline assignment: CDR1 MDHEN and CDR2 SYDVKM. The CDR3 runs to 12 residues. This chain's CDR3 is CASSYRLAGQYF. The CDR3 coding sequence is TGTGCCAGCAGCTATAGACTAGCGGGGCAGTACTTC.

The sample holds a few counts of this clone. This chain joins TRBV2 and TRBJ2-7; 7 bases match TRBD1. The CDR3 spans 13 residues. Trimming took 6 bases from V and 7 from J; bases not matched to a gene: 9. Germline-derived CDR1 and CDR2 are SNHLY and FYNNEI. The CDR3 nucleotides are TGTGCCAGCAGCTTCGACAGGGTGAGGGAGCAGTACTTC. Protein product: CASSFDRVREQYF.

The chain has TRBV11-2 and TRBJ1-5; TRBD1 matches 10 bases. The CDR3 loop spans 15 amino acids. Germline CDR1 is SGHAT and CDR2 is FQNNGV. V shed 5 bases and J 8 bases; nucleotides not matched to a gene: 9. CDR3 residues: CASSPLGTGDKPQHF. In nucleotides, the CDR3 is TGTGCCAGCAGCCCCCTTGGGACAGGGGATAAGCCCCAGCATTTT.

This clone was picked up a small number of times. Here the CDR3 reads CASSPGQRMAFF. CDR3 DNA sequence: TGTGCCAGCAGCCCAGGACAGAGGATGGCTTTCTTT. The chain couples TRBV7-9 to TRBJ1-1, with a possible D match to TRBD1 (6 bases). The CDR3 runs 12 residues. V lost 5 bases and J 11 bases, leaving 15 bases between the germline ends. In germline, CDR1 is SEHNR, CDR2 FQNEAQ (reference sequence).

Details on this clone: A read error may account for a junction end that differs from germline. This chain connects TRBV18 to TRBJ1-2; D is perhaps TRBD1 (6 bases). This CDR3 region has 14 residues. Germline V CDR1 and CDR2: KGHSH, LQKENI. The CDR3 spells CASSQYRELYGYPF. DNA of the CDR3: TGTGCCAGCTCACAATACAGGGAGCTCTATGGCTACCCCTTC.